Sequencing of this TCR beta chain was carried out in a study of neurological immune-mediated disorders. This CDR3 has 12 residues. CDR1 and CDR2 from the germline V gene are DFQATT and SNEGSKA (reference sequence). The V and J ends lost 3 bases and 6 bases respectively, with 11 bases between them. TCRdb reanalysed the 5' RACE reads using MiXCR and keeps one entry per CDR3 protein. The data hold 27,000 or so distinct CDR3 sequences, with 2.5% to 4% observed a single time. This clonotype was detected many times. From 2 million PBMCs stored at -80 C, the unsorted libraries were generated. Sequencing was performed on PBMCs. The rearrangement uses TRBV20-1 and TRBJ1-1; possible D gene TRBD1, 6 bases. This sequence was found in a woman in her twenties or thirties with multiple sclerosis. The CDR3 region has the DNA TGCAGTGCTAGGGCGGGGGGCCCTGAAGCTTTCTTT. Encoded protein: CSARAGGPEAFF.